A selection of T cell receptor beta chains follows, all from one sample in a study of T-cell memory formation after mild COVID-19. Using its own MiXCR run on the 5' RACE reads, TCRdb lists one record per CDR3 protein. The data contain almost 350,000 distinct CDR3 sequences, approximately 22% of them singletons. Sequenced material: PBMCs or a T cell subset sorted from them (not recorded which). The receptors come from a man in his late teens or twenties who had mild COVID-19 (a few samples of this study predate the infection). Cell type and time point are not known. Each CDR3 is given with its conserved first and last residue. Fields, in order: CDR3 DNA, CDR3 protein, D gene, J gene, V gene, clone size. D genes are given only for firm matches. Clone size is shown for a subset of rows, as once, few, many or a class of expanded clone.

CDR3nt: TGTGCCAGTAGTCCCCCCAGGGGCAATCAGCCCCAGCATTTT
CDR3aa: CASSPPRGNQPQHF
d_gene: .
j_gene: TRBJ1-5
v_gene: TRBV19
abundance: few

CDR3nt: TGTGCCAGCAGTTACGACGGGCCTAGCGGTGACACAGATACGCAGTATTTT
CDR3aa: CASSYDGPSGDTDTQYF
d_gene: TRBD2
j_gene: TRBJ2-3
v_gene: TRBV6-5
abundance: .

CDR3nt: TGTGCCAGCAGTTACTACGTTGGGGGATACTATGGCTACACCTTC
CDR3aa: CASSYYVGGYYGYTF
d_gene: .
j_gene: TRBJ1-2
v_gene: TRBV6-5
abundance: .

CDR3nt: TGTGCCAGCAGACAGGGCATATCATATGAAAAACTGTTTTTT
CDR3aa: CASRQGISYEKLFF
d_gene: .
j_gene: TRBJ1-4
v_gene: TRBV3-1
abundance: once

CDR3nt: TGTGCCAGCAGCTATACACCGACATCCTACGAGCAGTACTTC
CDR3aa: CASSYTPTSYEQYF
d_gene: .
j_gene: TRBJ2-7
v_gene: TRBV7-2
abundance: many

CDR3nt: TGTGCCAGCACCCTTAGGGGGAACACTGAAGCTTTCTTT
CDR3aa: CASTLRGNTEAFF
d_gene: .
j_gene: TRBJ1-1
v_gene: TRBV7-9
abundance: few

CDR3nt: TGTGCCAGTAGTATATCAGGGGGCCTCGGGTATGGCTACACCTTC
CDR3aa: CASSISGGLGYGYTF
d_gene: TRBD1
j_gene: TRBJ1-2
v_gene: TRBV19
abundance: .

CDR3nt: TGCGCCAGCAGCTTGGGGGACAGTAGCAATCAGCCCCAGCATTTT
CDR3aa: CASSLGDSSNQPQHF
d_gene: TRBD1
j_gene: TRBJ1-5
v_gene: TRBV5-1
abundance: .

CDR3nt: TGCAGTGCTAGACAAAGCGGGGGAGGCACAGATACGCAGTATTTT
CDR3aa: CSARQSGGGTDTQYF
d_gene: TRBD2
j_gene: TRBJ2-3
v_gene: TRBV20-1
abundance: few

CDR3nt: TGTGCCAGCAGCTCCGCAGGCTACTATGGCTACACCTTC
CDR3aa: CASSSAGYYGYTF
d_gene: .
j_gene: TRBJ1-2
v_gene: TRBV7-9
abundance: many

CDR3nt: TGTGCCAGCAGTTTATTAGGGCGGGGGGCAGTAGATCAGCCCCAGCATTTT
CDR3aa: CASSLLGRGAVDQPQHF
d_gene: .
j_gene: TRBJ1-5
v_gene: TRBV12-3/TRBV12-4
abundance: .

CDR3nt: TGTGCCAGCAGTTACTCCTCGGGACAGCCCGAAAAACTGTTTTTT
CDR3aa: CASSYSSGQPEKLFF
d_gene: TRBD1
j_gene: TRBJ1-4
v_gene: TRBV6-5
abundance: few

CDR3nt: TGTGCCAGCAGTTTGTCTGCGGGGGTCGTACTGTACAATGAGCAGTTCTTC
CDR3aa: CASSLSAGVVLYNEQFF
d_gene: TRBD2
j_gene: TRBJ2-1
v_gene: TRBV12-3/TRBV12-4
abundance: .

CDR3nt: TGTGCCAGCAGCTTGAGAGGGCAAGTAGAGACCCAGTACTTC
CDR3aa: CASSLRGQVETQYF
d_gene: .
j_gene: TRBJ2-5
v_gene: TRBV7-9
abundance: few

CDR3nt: TGTGCCAGCAGTCCAGAGGCAGGAACGGACTATGGCTACACCTTC
CDR3aa: CASSPEAGTDYGYTF
d_gene: .
j_gene: TRBJ1-2
v_gene: TRBV27
abundance: .

CDR3nt: TGCGCCAGCAGTGTCCGGGGACAGGGGACAAACAATGAGCAGTTCTTC
CDR3aa: CASSVRGQGTNNEQFF
d_gene: TRBD1
j_gene: TRBJ2-1
v_gene: TRBV4-3
abundance: .

CDR3nt: TGCAGTGCTTGGACAGGGGGCATGGGCACAGATACGCAGTATTTT
CDR3aa: CSAWTGGMGTDTQYF
d_gene: TRBD1
j_gene: TRBJ2-3
v_gene: TRBV20-1
abundance: few

CDR3nt: TGCAGTGCTAGGAAGCTAGCAAGCACAGATACGCAGTATTTT
CDR3aa: CSARKLASTDTQYF
d_gene: .
j_gene: TRBJ2-3
v_gene: TRBV20-1
abundance: few

CDR3nt: TGTGCCAGCAGCTTAGGAGACAGGTTGGGTGAAGCTTTCTTT
CDR3aa: CASSLGDRLGEAFF
d_gene: .
j_gene: TRBJ1-1
v_gene: TRBV7-2
abundance: few

CDR3nt: TGTGCCAGCAGCTTGGATTGGGGACCCGGGGAGCTGTTTTTT
CDR3aa: CASSLDWGPGELFF
d_gene: .
j_gene: TRBJ2-2
v_gene: TRBV5-4
abundance: .

CDR3nt: TGCAGTGCTAGACTTAGCGGGCCAGCCGAGCAGTACTTC
CDR3aa: CSARLSGPAEQYF
d_gene: TRBD2
j_gene: TRBJ2-7
v_gene: TRBV20-1
abundance: .

CDR3nt: TGCAGTGCTGAGGGGCACTACACTGAAGCTTTCTTT
CDR3aa: CSAEGHYTEAFF
d_gene: .
j_gene: TRBJ1-1
v_gene: TRBV20-1
abundance: .

CDR3nt: TGCGCCAGCAGCTTGGACACCTACTCTGGAAACACCATATATTTT
CDR3aa: CASSLDTYSGNTIYF
d_gene: .
j_gene: TRBJ1-3
v_gene: TRBV5-1
abundance: .

CDR3nt: TGTGCCAGCAGCTTGATAGTAGCGGGGGGTACTATCACAGATACGCAGTATTTT
CDR3aa: CASSLIVAGGTITDTQYF
d_gene: TRBD2
j_gene: TRBJ2-3
v_gene: TRBV7-8
abundance: .

CDR3nt: TGTGCCAGCAGCACGACCGGGACTAATGAGCAGTTCTTC
CDR3aa: CASSTTGTNEQFF
d_gene: .
j_gene: TRBJ2-1
v_gene: TRBV9
abundance: few

CDR3nt: TGCAGTGCTAGATACCCGGGAGGTCCAGGCACTGAAGCTTTCTTT
CDR3aa: CSARYPGGPGTEAFF
d_gene: .
j_gene: TRBJ1-1
v_gene: TRBV20-1
abundance: few

CDR3nt: TGTGCCAGCACACACACGAGGGGTAATACTGAAGCTTTCTTT
CDR3aa: CASTHTRGNTEAFF
d_gene: .
j_gene: TRBJ1-1
v_gene: TRBV6-6
abundance: .

CDR3nt: TGTGCCAGCCTTCGCAGGGTTGGCACCGGTGAGCTGTTTTTT
CDR3aa: CASLRRVGTGELFF
d_gene: .
j_gene: TRBJ2-2
v_gene: TRBV2
abundance: .

CDR3nt: TGTGCCAGCAGTCACCGGCAAGAGACCCAGTACTTC
CDR3aa: CASSHRQETQYF
d_gene: .
j_gene: TRBJ2-5
v_gene: TRBV6-2/TRBV6-3
abundance: few

CDR3nt: TGCAGTGCTAGAGATCTGGGAATCTCTGGAGATACGCAGTATTTT
CDR3aa: CSARDLGISGDTQYF
d_gene: .
j_gene: TRBJ2-3
v_gene: TRBV20-1
abundance: few

CDR3nt: TGTGCCAGCAGCGTAGCTGCAGGAACAACTGAAGCTTTCTTT
CDR3aa: CASSVAAGTTEAFF
d_gene: .
j_gene: TRBJ1-1
v_gene: TRBV9
abundance: few

CDR3nt: TGTGCCAGTAGCCCGGGACAGGGGAGGGCCCAGTACTTC
CDR3aa: CASSPGQGRAQYF
d_gene: TRBD1
j_gene: TRBJ2-5
v_gene: TRBV19
abundance: few

CDR3nt: TGTGCCAGCAGCAAGACAGGGACTAGCTCTGGGGCCAACGTCCTGACTTTC
CDR3aa: CASSKTGTSSGANVLTF
d_gene: .
j_gene: TRBJ2-6
v_gene: TRBV7-2
abundance: few

CDR3nt: TGTGCCAGCAGCAAGGGACAGACAGCGAACACTGAAGCTTTCTTT
CDR3aa: CASSKGQTANTEAFF
d_gene: TRBD1
j_gene: TRBJ1-1
v_gene: TRBV7-6
abundance: .

CDR3nt: TGTGCCAGCAGTTACTCGTGGACAGGCACTTATGGCTACACCTTC
CDR3aa: CASSYSWTGTYGYTF
d_gene: TRBD1
j_gene: TRBJ1-2
v_gene: TRBV6-5
abundance: .

CDR3nt: TGTGCCAGCAGCCCCCAGAGGTGGCAAACCAACTATGGCTACACCTTC
CDR3aa: CASSPQRWQTNYGYTF
d_gene: .
j_gene: TRBJ1-2
v_gene: TRBV5-6
abundance: .